Listed below are T cell receptor beta chains from one sample, sequenced in a study of T cell responses to AZD1222 COVID-19 vaccine. TCRdb's copy holds only in-frame clones and misses some; the assay was immunoSEQ multiplex PCR. In the table there are some 120,000 clones, over 75% of which are singletons. The sequences come from peripheral blood, collected on day 0 of MenACWY control vaccination. The receptor set was obtained from an adult in good health. Each CDR3 is given without its conserved first and last residue. The D gene is left open where the match is weak.

d_gene	v_gene	CDR3aa
NA	TRBV5-4	ASSQTRDYGYT
TRBD1	TRBV11-2	ASSVEGVTGLVTGELF
NA	TRBV4-3	ASSQDPVKGGIYNEQF
NA	TRBV12-3/TRBV12-4	ASSTDTQY
NA	TRBV27	ASSLRGVSTSTFKYEQY
NA	TRBV4-2	ASSQGRRYT
NA	TRBV7-2	ASRDTGNTEAF
NA	TRBV7-2	ASSLLRYNEQF
NA	TRBV14	ASSQRRVEKLF
NA	TRBV7-9	ASSPPGQGEKLF
NA	TRBV5-6	ASSLVSANVIEQY
TRBD1	TRBV11-2	ASSRTGNYGYT
NA	TRBV3-1/TRBV3-2	ASSLNLREDTQY
NA	TRBV10-1	ASHSTQISGNTIY
NA	TRBV18	ASSQGQMSEAF
NA	TRBV7-9	ASSLALSGFGYT
NA	TRBV7-9	ASSLVGQGAGNTIY
NA	TRBV28	ASTQGGSGANVLT
NA	TRBV7-2	ASSFTASYNEQF
TRBD1	TRBV4-3	ASSLGTGETYEQY
NA	TRBV7-9	ASSLGDPQNTEAF
NA	TRBV11-2	ASSLRQTPGTGELF
TRBD2	TRBV5-1	ASSLGLAGNAYNEQF
NA	TRBV7-2	ASSFYGGPGNTIY
TRBD1	TRBV7-3	ASSLRGQVQNEQF
NA	TRBV27	ASKSGARVNGYT
NA	TRBV19	ASSTGNSGETQY
NA	TRBV15	ATSRDRSRAGTDTQY
NA	TRBV7-2	ASSLQGRGTEAF
TRBD1	TRBV27	ASSPQGQANTEAF
NA	TRBV5-5	ASSLGGDGEAF
NA	TRBV7-2	ASSVLGGRGPLF
NA	TRBV18	ASSPQGFRELF
NA	TRBV7-8	ASSLGYRTVSKTQY
NA	TRBV12-3/TRBV12-4	ASSLQGNQPQH
NA	TRBV7-3	ASSSRARADTQY
TRBD1	TRBV6-5	ASQGANQPQH
NA	TRBV2	ASSEVLGYAIY
NA	TRBV7-6	ASSLQGRFGNEQY
NA	TRBV7-8	ASSLEATTSYEQY
TRBD1	TRBV28	ASTSRTGPYNEQF
NA	TRBV7-2	ASSPVGGQETQY
NA	TRBV9	ASSVDGGRSTDTQY
TRBD1	TRBV4-1	ASSPGTDSYEQY
TRBD1	TRBV16	ASSRETGRGRRTGELF
NA	TRBV27	ASSYRDGSYEQY
NA	TRBV16	ASSQGITNEKLF
NA	TRBV7-2	ASSLGTGVGT
NA	TRBV5-4	ASSLGTGSQETQY
NA	TRBV7-8	ASARRTATNEKLF
TRBD1	TRBV6-2/TRBV6-3	ASSYGGTGEETQY
TRBD1	TRBV4-1	ASSQDRQGEQY